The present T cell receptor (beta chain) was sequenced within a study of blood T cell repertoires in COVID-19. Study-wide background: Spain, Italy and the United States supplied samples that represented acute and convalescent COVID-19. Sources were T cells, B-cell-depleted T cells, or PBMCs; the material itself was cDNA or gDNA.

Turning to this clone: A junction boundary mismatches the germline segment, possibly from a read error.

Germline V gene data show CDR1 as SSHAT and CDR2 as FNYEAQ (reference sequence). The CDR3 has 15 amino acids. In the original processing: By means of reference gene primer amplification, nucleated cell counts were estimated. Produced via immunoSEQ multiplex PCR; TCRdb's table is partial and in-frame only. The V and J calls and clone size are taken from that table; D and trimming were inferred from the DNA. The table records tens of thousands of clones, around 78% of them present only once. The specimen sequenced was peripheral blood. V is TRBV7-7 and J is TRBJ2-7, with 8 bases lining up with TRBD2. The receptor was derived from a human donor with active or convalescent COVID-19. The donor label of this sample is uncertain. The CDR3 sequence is CASSLREGQYEEQYF. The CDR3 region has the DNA TGTGCTAGCAGCTTACGGGAGGGCCAGTATGAAGAGCAGTACTTC.